This T cell receptor (beta chain) was captured by sequencing in a study of blood T cell repertoires in COVID-19. This table comes from immunoSEQ multiplex PCR, and its TCRdb copy is limited to in-frame clones, with some not included. The sample includes roughly 80,000 clones, roughly four fifths of them seen just once. The germline CDR1 and CDR2 sequences are SQVTM and ANQGSEA. CDR3 length: 14 residues. Between the trimmed V and J ends, which lost 6 bases and 0 bases, there was a span of 14 bases. V and J are TRBV29-1 and TRBJ2-5, with D possibly matching TRBD1 (6 bases). The sequencing sample was made of peripheral blood. This TCR came from a human donor in a cohort sampled during active COVID-19. CDR3 coding DNA: TGCAGCGTCGCCAAAAGACAGGACCAAGAGACCCAGTACTTC. This gives the protein CSVAKRQDQETQYF.